The next 3 T cell receptor beta chains were all read from a single sample in a study of T cells in Graves' hyperthyroidism and ophthalmopathy. Researchers took RNA transcripts and amplified the TCR beta CDR3 regions from them. First-round RT-PCR with HTBI primers amplified the TCR CDR3 region. TCRdb re-called the multiplex PCR reads through MiXCR, storing one row per CDR3 protein. The data hold some 560,000 distinct CDR3 sequences, with 14% observed a single time. Input material: blood. The receptors derive from a middle-aged woman with Graves' hyperthyroidism.

Points on this clonotype: A much bigger clone sits one base away, suggesting this may be a read error. The V and J genes are TRBV7-8 and TRBJ1-3; weak D call: TRBD1 (5 bases). Germline-derived CDR1 and CDR2 are SGHVS and FQNEAQ. Trimming removed 5 bases from V and 4 bases from J, with 15 bases in between. The CDR3 spans 15 residues. CDR3 sequence: CASSPGTYVGNTIYF. The CDR3 DNA sequence: TGTGCCAGCAGCCCCGGGACTTATGTCGGAAACACCATATATTTT.

This clonotype has at least ten counts. V is TRBV12-3 or TRBV12-4 and J is TRBJ2-1; D unclear. V was cut by 3 bases and J by 0 bases, with 12 bases left in between. The CDR3 loop spans 16 amino acids. In nucleotides, the CDR3 is TGTGCCAGCAGTTTGGCTCCTGAGAGCTCCTACAATGAGCAGTTCTTC. It translates to CASSLAPESSYNEQFF.

CDR3 in DNA: TGTGCCAGCAGGCTCGCAGGGGCCCTTCAGCCCCAGCATTTT. Amino acid sequence: CASRLAGALQPQHF. The V gene is TRBV6-1, the J gene TRBJ1-5, with D perhaps TRBD1 (6 bases). V shed 6 bases and J shed 6 bases, with 15 bases lying between them. Germline assignment: CDR1 MNHNS and CDR2 SASEGT. This CDR3 region has 14 residues.